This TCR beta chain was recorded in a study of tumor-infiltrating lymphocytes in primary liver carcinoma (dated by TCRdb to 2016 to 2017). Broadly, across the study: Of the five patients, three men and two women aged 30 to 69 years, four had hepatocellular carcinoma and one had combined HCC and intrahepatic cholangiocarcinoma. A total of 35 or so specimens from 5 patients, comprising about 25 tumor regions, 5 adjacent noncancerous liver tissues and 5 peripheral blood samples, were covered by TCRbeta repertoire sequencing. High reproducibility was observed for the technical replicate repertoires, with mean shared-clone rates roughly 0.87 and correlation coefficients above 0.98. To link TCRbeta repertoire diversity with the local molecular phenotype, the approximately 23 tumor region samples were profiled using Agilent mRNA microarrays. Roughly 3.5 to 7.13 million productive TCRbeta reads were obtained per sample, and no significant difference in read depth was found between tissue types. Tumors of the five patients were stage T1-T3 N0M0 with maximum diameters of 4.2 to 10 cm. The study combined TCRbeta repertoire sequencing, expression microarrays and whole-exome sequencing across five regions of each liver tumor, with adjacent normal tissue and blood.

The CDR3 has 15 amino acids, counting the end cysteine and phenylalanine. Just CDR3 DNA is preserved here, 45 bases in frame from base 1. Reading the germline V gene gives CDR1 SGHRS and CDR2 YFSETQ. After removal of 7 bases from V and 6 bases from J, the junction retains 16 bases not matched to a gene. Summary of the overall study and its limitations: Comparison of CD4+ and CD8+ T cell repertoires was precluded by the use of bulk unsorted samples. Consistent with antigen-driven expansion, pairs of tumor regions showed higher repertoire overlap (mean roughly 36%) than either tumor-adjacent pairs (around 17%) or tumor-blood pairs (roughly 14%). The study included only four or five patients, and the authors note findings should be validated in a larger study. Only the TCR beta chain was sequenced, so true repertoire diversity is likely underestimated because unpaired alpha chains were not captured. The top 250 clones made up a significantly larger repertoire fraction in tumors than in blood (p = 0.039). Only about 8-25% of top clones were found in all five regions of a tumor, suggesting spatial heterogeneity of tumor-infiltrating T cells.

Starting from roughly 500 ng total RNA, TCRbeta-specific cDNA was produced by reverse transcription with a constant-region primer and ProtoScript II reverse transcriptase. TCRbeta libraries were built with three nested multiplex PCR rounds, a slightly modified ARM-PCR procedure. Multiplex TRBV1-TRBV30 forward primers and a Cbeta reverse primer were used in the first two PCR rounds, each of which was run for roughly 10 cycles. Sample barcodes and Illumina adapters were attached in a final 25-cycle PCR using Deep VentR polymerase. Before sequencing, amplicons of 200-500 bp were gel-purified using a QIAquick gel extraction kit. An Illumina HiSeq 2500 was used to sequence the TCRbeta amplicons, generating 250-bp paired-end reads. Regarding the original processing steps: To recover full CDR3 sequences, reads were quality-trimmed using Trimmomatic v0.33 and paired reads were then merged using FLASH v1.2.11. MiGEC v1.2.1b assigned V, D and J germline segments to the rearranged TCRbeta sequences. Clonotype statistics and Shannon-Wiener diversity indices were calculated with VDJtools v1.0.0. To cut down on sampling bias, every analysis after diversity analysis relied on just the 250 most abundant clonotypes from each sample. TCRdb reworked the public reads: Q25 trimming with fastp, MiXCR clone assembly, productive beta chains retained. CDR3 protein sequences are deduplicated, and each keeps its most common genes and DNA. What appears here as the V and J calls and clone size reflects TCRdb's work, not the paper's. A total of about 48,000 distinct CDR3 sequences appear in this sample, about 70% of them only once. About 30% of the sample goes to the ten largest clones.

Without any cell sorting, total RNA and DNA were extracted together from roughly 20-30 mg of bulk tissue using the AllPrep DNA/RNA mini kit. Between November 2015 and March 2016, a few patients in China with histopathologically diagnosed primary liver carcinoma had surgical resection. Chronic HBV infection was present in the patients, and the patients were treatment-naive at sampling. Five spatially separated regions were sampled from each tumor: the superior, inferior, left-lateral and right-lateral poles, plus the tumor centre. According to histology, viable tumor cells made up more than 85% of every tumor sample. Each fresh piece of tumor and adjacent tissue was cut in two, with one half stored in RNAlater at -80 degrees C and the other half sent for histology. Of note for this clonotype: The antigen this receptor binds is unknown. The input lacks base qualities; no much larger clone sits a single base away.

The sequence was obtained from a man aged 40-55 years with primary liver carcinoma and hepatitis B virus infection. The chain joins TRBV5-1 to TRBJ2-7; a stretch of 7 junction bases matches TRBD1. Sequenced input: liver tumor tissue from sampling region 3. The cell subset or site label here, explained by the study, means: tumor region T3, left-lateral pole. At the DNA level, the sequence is TGCGCCAGCGAGGCACCGAGACAGGGCATGAGCGAGCAGTACTTC. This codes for CASEAPRQGMSEQYF.